This T cell receptor beta chain was found in a study of tumor-infiltrating lymphocytes in primary liver carcinoma. Study-level information: The neoplasms were of stage T1-T3 N0M0, with dimensions of 4.2 to 10 cm across.

The germline V gene has CDR1 SGHAT and CDR2 FQDESV (reference sequence). The CDR3 spans 17 residues. Study-level points and caveats: Tumor top-250-clone fractions significantly exceeded those of blood (p = 0.039). Whereas tumor region pairs overlapped more, tumor-adjacent and tumor-blood pairs overlapped less.

There are a few counts of this clonotype. Its cognate antigen is unknown. The conserved phenylalanine or tryptophan normally closing the CDR3 is absent here, so this likely arose from a read error. Constant-region priming of roughly 490 ng total RNA yielded TCR beta cDNA. What produced the TCR beta libraries was three nested multiplex PCR rounds using slightly modified ARM-PCR. Two initial PCR rounds of around 9 cycles each paired TRBV1-TRBV30 forward primers with a C-beta reverse primer. TCRdb redid the calling of the multiplex PCR reads with MiXCR, one entry per CDR3 protein. The sample includes about 180,000 distinct CDR3 sequences, 50% to 75% of them seen just once. RNA isolated from unsorted whole blood supplied the blood RNA, with germline DNA also extracted.

J is TRBJ2-1 and V is TRBV11-1; D remains ambiguous. The clonotype originates from a middle-aged man with primary liver carcinoma and hepatitis B virus infection. The material sequenced was peripheral blood. DNA for the CDR3: TGTACCAGCAGCTTTAGGCCTCAGATATCCCTTGAGAATGAGCAGTTCTTA. Protein: CTSSFRPQISLENEQFL.